The sequence of this T cell receptor (beta chain) was determined in a study of sequential checkpoint blockade in melanoma. About the study: Randomization was 1:1 between first-line nivolumab→ipilimumab and ipilimumab→nivolumab. Both treatment sequences were followed by maintenance nivolumab.

Method: immunoSEQ multiplex PCR; TCRdb's copy keeps in-frame clones and lacks some. The sample includes more than 4,500 clones, 70% to 90% of them seen just once. As for treatment: randomized to nivolumab then ipilimumab (arm A) or the reverse (arm B). DNA-damaging chemotherapy had not been given to any patient beforehand. Sorted cells were live CD3+CD8+, lacking CD19 and CD56, from PBMCs. The receptor comes from a human donor with melanoma. Specimen: CD8+ T cells sorted from blood (inferred from file names), collected from a patient given nivolumab and ipilimumab in sequence.

In DNA form, the CDR3 reads TGTGCCTGGAGTTACGACAGGGGTAGACAGCCCCAGCATTTT. Amino acid sequence: CAWSYDRGRQPQHF. The chain has TRBV30 and TRBJ1-5; 8 nucleotides align to TRBD1. Per germline, CDR1 GTSNPN and CDR2 SVGIG (reference sequence). V shed 2 bases, J shed 7 bases, and the junction held 7 bases outside the gene matches. The CDR3 is made up of 14 amino acids.